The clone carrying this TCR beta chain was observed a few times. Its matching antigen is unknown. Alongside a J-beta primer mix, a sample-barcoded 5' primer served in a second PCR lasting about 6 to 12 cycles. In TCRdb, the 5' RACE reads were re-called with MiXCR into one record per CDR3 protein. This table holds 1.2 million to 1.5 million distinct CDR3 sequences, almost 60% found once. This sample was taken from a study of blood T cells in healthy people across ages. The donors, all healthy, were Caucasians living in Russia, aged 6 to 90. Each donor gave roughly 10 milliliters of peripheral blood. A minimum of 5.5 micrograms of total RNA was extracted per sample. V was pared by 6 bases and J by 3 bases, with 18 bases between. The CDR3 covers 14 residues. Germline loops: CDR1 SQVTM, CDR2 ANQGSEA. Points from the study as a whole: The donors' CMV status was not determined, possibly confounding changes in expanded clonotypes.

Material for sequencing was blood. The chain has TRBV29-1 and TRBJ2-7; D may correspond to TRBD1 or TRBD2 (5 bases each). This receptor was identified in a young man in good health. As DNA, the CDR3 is TGCAGCGTCGGGGTGGGGCTAGGAGACTACGAGCAGTACTTC. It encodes CSVGVGLGDYEQYF.